The 18 T cell receptor beta chains reported below all come from one sample, sequenced in a study of CD8 T cells in ankylosing spondylitis. Via MiXCR, TCRdb re-called the 5' RACE reads, giving one row per CDR3 protein. The sample lists around 33,000 distinct CDR3 sequences; roughly 7.2% were seen once. Sequencing was done on a sample of blood, either unsorted or a sorted T cell fraction (not recorded which). Receptor source: a male donor with ankylosing spondylitis or in good health (not recorded which).

The chain combines TRBV3-1 with TRBJ2-5, with D unresolved. The germline V gene has CDR1 LGHDT and CDR2 YNNKEL (reference sequence). This CDR3 comprises 15 residues. V gave up 5 bases and J gave up 4 bases, with 17 bases separating them. For the CDR3, the DNA is TGTGCCAGCAGCTACGGATGGATCTCAGGAGAGACCCAGTACTTC. Its translation is CASSYGWISGETQYF.

This clonotype was seen at least ten times. The chain carries TRBV25-1 and TRBJ2-6, with a possible D match to TRBD2 (6 bases). This CDR3 comprises 20 residues. Germline loops: CDR1 MGHDK, CDR2 SYGVNS. V lost 5 bases to trimming and J lost 1 base, with 24 bases between them. The CDR3 spells CASSPRGGGPLFSGANVLTF. CDR3 DNA sequence: TGTGCCAGCAGTCCCCGGGGTGGAGGGCCCCTCTTTTCTGGGGCCAACGTCCTGACTTTC.

This clonotype showed up many times. This chain joins TRBV18 and TRBJ2-2, with 9 bases that match TRBD1. Germline V gene lookup returns CDR1 KGHSH and CDR2 LQKENI. The ends lost 4 bases at V and 4 bases at J; junction bases unmatched: 4. This CDR3 region has 15 residues. The CDR3 sequence is CASSLGTGTTGELFF. The CDR3 DNA reads TGTGCCAGCTCACTCGGGACAGGGACCACCGGGGAGCTGTTTTTT.

In this sample, this clonotype is medium-sized. The chain couples TRBV20-1 to TRBJ2-1; D is uncertain. The CDR3 length is 13 residues. V lost 3 bases and J lost 0, with 6 bases in between. Germline V gene data show CDR1 as DFQATT and CDR2 as SNEGSKA (reference sequence). Here the CDR3 reads CSASRFSYNEQFF. CDR3 coding DNA: TGCAGTGCTAGCCGGTTCTCCTACAATGAGCAGTTCTTC.

Many counts were recorded for this clonotype. The genes are TRBV7-3 and TRBJ2-3, with TRBD2 identical over 8 bases. The germline V gene encodes CDR1 SGHTA and CDR2 FQGTGA. This CDR3 spans 14 amino acids. The V and J ends lost 2 bases and 4 bases, in that order; junction bases with no gene match: 2. The DNA of the CDR3 is TGTGCCAGCAGCTTAGGGACTAGTTCAGATACGCAGTATTTT. Translated: CASSLGTSSDTQYF.

The chain couples TRBV7-2 to TRBJ1-5, with D perhaps TRBD1 (6 bases). This CDR3 comprises 15 residues. Germline CDR1 and CDR2: SGHTA and FQGNSA. Trimming took 5 bases from V and 1 from J, leaving 12 bases between them. The DNA of the CDR3 is TGTGCCAGCAGCCCGGGAGGACAGAGCAATCAGCCCCAGCATTTT. It specifies CASSPGGQSNQPQHF.

This clonotype is classed as medium-sized. As DNA, the CDR3 is TGCAGTGCCACCGAACGGGAGCAGTTCTTC. Protein product: CSATEREQFF. The chain recombines TRBV20-1 with TRBJ2-1; D not resolved. The germline gives CDR1 DFQATT, CDR2 SNEGSKA (reference sequence). The length of the CDR3 is 10 residues. V lost 6 bases and J lost 10, with 10 bases in between.

This clonotype was seen many times. The genes are TRBV12-3 or TRBV12-4 and TRBJ2-1, with 7 bases that match TRBD2. The J segment lost 10 bases and the V segment lost 5 bases, leaving 5 bases of the junction unmatched. The CDR3 runs 12 residues. The CDR3 nucleotides read TGTGCCAGCAGTGGGGGGGGACCCGAGCAGTTCTTC. Translation: CASSGGGPEQFF.

This clonotype was detected a few times. One base away lies a much larger clone, so this may be a sequencing read error. The V and J genes are TRBV7-6 and TRBJ2-7; D ambiguous. Germline V gene sequence: CDR1 SGHVS, CDR2 FNYEAQ. The length of the CDR3 is 15 residues. In DNA form, the CDR3 reads TGTACCAGCAGCAATTATCGGAGCCAATCCTACGAGCAGTACTTC. Residues: CTSSNYRSQSYEQYF.

This chain uses TRBV7-2 with TRBJ2-1; 7 nucleotides match TRBD2. Germline V CDR1 and CDR2: SGHTA, FQGNSA. V was pared by 5 bases and J by 3 bases, with 13 bases of the junction left unmatched. This CDR3 region has 17 residues. DNA of the CDR3: TGTGCCAGCAGCCCTTACGCGGACGCTAGCGGCTACAATGAGCAGTTCTTC. It yields the protein CASSPYADASGYNEQFF. Full variable domain (missing parts from reference TRBV7-2 and TRBJ2-1): GAGVSQSPSNKVTEKGKDVELRCDPISGHTALYWYRQSLGQGLEFLIYFQGNSAPDKSGLPSDRFSAERTGGSVSTLTIQRTQQEDSAVYLCASSPYADASGYNEQFFGPGTRLTVL.

The chain couples TRBV7-3 to TRBJ2-1; TRBD1 might be the D (5 bases). Per germline, CDR1 SGHTA and CDR2 FQGTGA. This CDR3 region has 15 residues. Deletions cut 0 bases from V and 7 bases from J, with 13 bases between. This CDR3 reads CASSLTGQGWNEQFF. The CDR3 coding sequence is TGTGCCAGCAGCTTAACTGGGCAGGGTTGGAATGAGCAGTTCTTC. Variable domain in full (rest from reference TRBV7-3 and TRBJ2-1): GAGVSQTPSNKVTEKGKYVELRCDPISGHTALYWYRQSLGQGPEFLIYFQGTGAADDSGLPNDRFFAVRPEGSVSTLKIQRTERGDSAVYLCASSLTGQGWNEQFFGPGTRLTVL.

This clonotype was seen many times. The rearrangement links TRBV6-4 to TRBJ2-3; TRBD1 matches at 9 bases. The CDR3 spans 15 residues. The germline V gene encodes CDR1 MRHNA and CDR2 SNTAGT. With 2 bases clipped from V and 5 bases from J, the junction kept 5 bases outside the gene matches. The CDR3 loop is CASSDRGQGRDTQYF. The CDR3 nucleotides read TGTGCCAGCAGTGACCGGGGACAGGGACGAGATACGCAGTATTTT.

Relative to its sample, this clonotype is medium-sized. The V and J genes are TRBV9 and TRBJ2-3, with unresolved D. The CDR3 has 12 amino acids. Germline V gives CDR1 SGDLS, CDR2 YYNGEE. With 4 bases removed from V and 2 bases from J, the gap between germline ends came to 5 bases. The CDR3 region has the DNA TGTGCCAGCAGCTCTACCACAGATACGCAGTATTTT. Its translation is CASSSTTDTQYF.

A few counts support this clonotype. The CDR3 protein is CASSPGQASSGANVLTF. The CDR3 DNA reads TGTGCCAGCTCCCCGGGACAGGCTTCCTCTGGGGCCAACGTCCTGACTTTC. The genes are TRBV18 and TRBJ2-6, with 8 positions matching TRBD1. The CDR3 covers 17 residues. Germline V gene lookup returns CDR1 KGHSH and CDR2 LQKENI. J was trimmed by 0 bases and V by 6 bases; bases with no gene match: 7.

This clonotype was picked up many times. V usage is TRBV29-1 and J usage is TRBJ1-2, with 8 nucleotides matching TRBD1. The V segment lost 6 bases and the J segment 8 bases; nucleotides outside the gene matches: 8. The CDR3 length is 12 residues. CDR1 and CDR2 from the germline V gene are SQVTM and ANQGSEA. CDR3 nucleotide sequence: TGCAGCGTCGGGACAGGACCCGGCGGCTACACCTTC. Its translation: CSVGTGPGGYTF.

This clonotype was seen at least ten times. The V and J genes are TRBV7-8 and TRBJ1-1; tentative D call: TRBD1 (5 bases). This CDR3 is 17 amino acids long. The V gene's germline CDR1 is SGHVS and CDR2 FQNEAQ. The V end was cut by 4 bases, the J end by 4 bases, with 22 bases between. The CDR3 region has the DNA TGTGCCAGCAGCTCGGATATCGCACGGGGGAGAAGCACTGAAGCTTTCTTT. As protein: CASSSDIARGRSTEAFF.

This clonotype was seen ten or more times. The J gene is TRBJ1-3, the V gene TRBV30, with D tentatively TRBD1 (5 bases). With 4 bases removed from V and 2 bases from J, the gap between germline ends came to 12 bases. Germline values: CDR1 GTSNPN, CDR2 SVGIG (reference sequence). The CDR3 is 14 amino acids. DNA for the CDR3: TGTGCCTGGACCCTCCGGACAACTGGAAACACCATATATTTT. It yields the protein CAWTLRTTGNTIYF.

This clonotype was recorded a few times. The germline gene is not matched at one end of the junction; a read error may be the cause. This sequence joins TRBV7-9 and TRBJ2-1, with 10 bases lining up with TRBD2. CDR1 is SEHNR, CDR2 FQNEAQ, per germline (reference sequence). The CDR3 consists of 15 residues. The chain's CDR3 is CASSLAGASYNEQFF. The CDR3 nucleotides are TGTGCCAGCAGCCTAGCGGGAGCATCCTACAATGAGCAGTTCTTC.